A single sample is the source of the 11 T cell receptor beta chains below, sequenced in a study of prognosis after radiotherapy for stage I lung cancer. Multiplex PCR, run in two rounds, amplified TCR beta CDR3 from genomic DNA. Primers were specific to each TRBV and TRBJ gene in first-round PCR. TCRdb fed the multiplex PCR reads into MiXCR, producing one record per CDR3 protein. In the table there are about 32,000 distinct CDR3 sequences, 42% of which are singletons. This sample comprised PBMCs, obtained before or after stereotactic body radiation therapy (not recorded which). The receptors originated from a donor at least 50 years old with non-small cell lung cancer.

V is TRBV20-1 and J is TRBJ1-5; 9 bases align to TRBD1. V lost 3 bases, J lost 5 bases, and 5 bases stayed unmatched. Germline values: CDR1 DFQATT, CDR2 SNEGSKA (reference sequence). This CDR3 comprises 14 residues. The CDR3 DNA reads TGCAGTGCTAGCGACAGGGGGAGGGATCAGCCCCAGCATTTT. Translated: CSASDRGRDQPQHF.

This clonotype has a count of ten or more. This sequence joins TRBV7-2 and TRBJ1-1; a weak D match, TRBD1 (6 bases). V was trimmed by 3 bases and J by 4 bases, leaving 12 bases between them. CDR3 length equals 14 residues. The germline V gene encodes CDR1 SGHTA and CDR2 FQGNSA. CDR3 protein: CASSLVQGGTEAFF. The CDR3, as DNA: TGTGCCAGCAGCTTGGTACAGGGAGGCACTGAAGCTTTCTTT.

This clonotype is labeled medium-sized. This chain uses TRBV6-4 with TRBJ2-1; 8 bases map to TRBD1. Germline V gene data show CDR1 as MRHNA and CDR2 as SNTAGT. The CDR3 is made up of 13 amino acids. The ends lost 6 bases at V and 6 bases at J; junction bases unmatched: 4. DNA for the CDR3: TGTGCCAGCAGCGGGACAGGTGGCAATGAGCAGTTCTTC. This translates into CASSGTGGNEQFF.

By share, this clonotype ranks as medium-sized. The chain has TRBV20-1 and TRBJ2-1; the match to TRBD2 covers 10 bases. The CDR3 covers 15 residues. The trim removed 0 bases at V and 10 bases at J, leaving 9 bases unmatched. Per germline, CDR1 DFQATT and CDR2 SNEGSKA (reference sequence). CDR3 nucleotide sequence: TGCAGTGCTAGAGAAACTAGCGGGGACTGGGGAGAGCAGTTCTTC. Amino acid sequence: CSARETSGDWGEQFF.

Turning to this clonotype: A far larger clone is one base from this, pointing to a likely read error. The gene calls are TRBV6-2 or TRBV6-3 and TRBJ2-3, with 7 bases that match TRBD2. Germline V CDR1 and CDR2: MNHEY, SVGEGT. The CDR3 is 15 amino acids. With V trimmed by 5 bases and J by 4 bases, 9 bases remained unmatched. The CDR3 DNA follows: TGTGCCAGCAGTGACCCGGGCGGGAGCTCAGATACGCAGTATTTT. Protein: CASSDPGGSSDTQYF.

The V gene is TRBV7-2, the J gene TRBJ2-7; TRBD2 matches at 9 bases. CDR3 length equals 14 residues. The trim removed 3 bases at V and 2 bases at J, leaving 2 bases unmatched. Germline assignment: CDR1 SGHTA and CDR2 FQGNSA. CDR3 sequence reads: CASSLTSGAYEQYF. CDR3 nucleotide sequence: TGTGCCAGCAGCTTGACTAGCGGAGCCTACGAGCAGTACTTC.

The chain has TRBV20-1 and TRBJ1-2; TRBD1 might be the D (6 bases). The CDR3 length is 15 residues. V dropped 5 bases and J dropped 8 bases, with 24 bases sitting between them. CDR1 DFQATT and CDR2 SNEGSKA come from the germline V gene (reference sequence). Here the CDR3 DNA reads TGCAGTGCTCGGGGGCCGGACAGCCTCCTCACGGGCTACACCTTC. Translated: CSARGPDSLLTGYTF.

This clonotype is medium-sized (0.01 to 0.1%) within its sample. The chain links TRBV12-3 or TRBV12-4 to TRBJ2-7; 7 bases are shared with TRBD1. This CDR3 is built from 14 residues. V dropped 6 bases and J dropped 2; count of bases not matched to a gene: 7. CDR3 nucleotides: TGTGCCAGCAGGGCGAGTGGACAGGCCTACGAGCAGTACTTC. It yields the protein CASRASGQAYEQYF.

The count of this clonotype is one. This sequence joins TRBV30 and TRBJ2-2; D gene ambiguous. V dropped 0 bases and J dropped 6 bases, with 5 bases sitting between them. Germline V gene data show CDR1 as GTSNPN and CDR2 as SVGIG (reference sequence). The CDR3 extends over 12 amino acids. The CDR3 DNA follows: TGTGCCTGGAGTGTATTGTCCGGGGAGCTGTTTTTT. Amino acid sequence: CAWSVLSGELFF.

The V and J genes are TRBV5-1 and TRBJ2-3; TRBD2 agrees at 13 bases. The germline gives CDR1 SGHRS, CDR2 YFSETQ. CDR3 length: 15 residues. V shed 9 bases, J shed 6 bases, and the junction held 10 bases outside the gene matches. In DNA, the CDR3 is TGCGCCATCGGGGAGACTAGCGGGAGGTCGGATACGCAGTATTTT. Its translation is CAIGETSGRSDTQYF. Complete variable domain (other parts from reference TRBV5-1 and TRBJ2-3): KAGVTQTPRYLIKTRGQQVTLSCSPISGHRSVSWYQQTPGQGLQFLFEYFSETQRNKGNFPGRFSGRQFSNSRSEMNVSTLELGDSALYLCAIGETSGRSDTQYFGPGTRLTVL.

The chain links TRBV24-1 to TRBJ2-1, with D unclear. Trimming removed 3 bases from V and 6 bases from J, with 11 bases in between. Per germline, CDR1 KGHDR and CDR2 SFDVKD. This CDR3 is 14 amino acids long. The CDR3 bases are TGTGCCACCAGTGATCCTCAATCGATCAATGAGCAGTTCTTC. This sequence encodes CATSDPQSINEQFF.